The 19 T cell receptor beta chains listed next were all sequenced from one sample in a study of CD8 T cells in Susac syndrome. Random hexamers primed reverse transcription of about 0.5 to 1 ug RNA. TCRdb fed the immunoSEQ multiplex PCR reads into MiXCR, producing one record per CDR3 protein. The sample lists 150,000 or so distinct CDR3 sequences; 85% to 95% were seen once. Material: CD4+ T cells from PBMCs. The receptors stem from a human donor with Susac syndrome.

This clonotype was found once. The genes are TRBV30 and TRBJ1-2; 12 bases fit TRBD1. Germline lookup yields CDR1 GTSNPN and CDR2 SVGIG (reference sequence). Unmatched junction bases numbered 6, after V lost 2 bases and J lost 8 bases. The CDR3 contains 14 residues. CDR3: CAWSTGQGARGYTF. The DNA of the CDR3 is TGTGCCTGGAGTACGGGACAGGGGGCAAGAGGCTACACCTTC.

This rearrangement joins TRBV30 to TRBJ2-3, with D possibly matching TRBD1 (6 bases). The CDR3 totals 15 residues. Germline loops: CDR1 GTSNPN, CDR2 SVGIG (reference sequence). V gave up 4 bases and J gave up 0 bases, with 14 bases separating them. The CDR3 DNA follows: TGTGCCTGGAAGCCAATGGACAGAAGCACAGATACGCAGTATTTT. Translation: CAWKPMDRSTDTQYF.

The J gene is TRBJ1-2, the V gene TRBV9; D not resolved. The CDR3 covers 16 residues. Germline V lookup: CDR1 SGDLS, CDR2 YYNGEE. Between the trimmed V and J ends, which lost 3 bases and 4 bases, there was a span of 19 bases. CDR3 sequence reads: CASSAVTDLMTYGYTF. The CDR3 DNA is TGTGCCAGCAGCGCGGTTACGGACTTGATGACCTATGGCTACACCTTC.

The V and J genes are TRBV6-1 and TRBJ1-2, with a weak D call TRBD1 (6 bases). The CDR3 length is 13 residues. V was trimmed by 3 bases and J by 8 bases, leaving 13 bases between them. Germline V gene lookup returns CDR1 MNHNS and CDR2 SASEGT. Written as DNA, the CDR3 is TGTGCCAGCAGTGATGGGGGCGGGTTCGGCTACACCTTC. Translation: CASSDGGGFGYTF.

The chain has TRBV12-3 or TRBV12-4 and TRBJ2-4; D uncertain. The CDR3 runs 11 residues. V lost 5 bases and J 5 bases, leaving 4 bases between the germline ends. The CDR3 DNA follows: TGTGCCAGCAGTCCAGAAAACATTCAGTACTTC. Translated, it gives CASSPENIQYF.

This chain uses TRBV18 with TRBJ2-7; D is undetermined. There are 14 residues in the CDR3. Trimming stripped 2 bases from V and 2 bases from J, with 10 bases between. Germline assignment: CDR1 KGHSH and CDR2 LQKENI. The CDR3 DNA reads TGTGCCAGCTCACCAGCAGGAAATGCCTACGAGCAGTACTTC. Protein product: CASSPAGNAYEQYF.

V gene TRBV18 combines with J gene TRBJ2-3, with 8 bases aligning to TRBD2. Germline CDR1 KGHSH, CDR2 LQKENI. With 4 bases clipped from V and 1 base from J, the junction kept 1 base outside the gene matches. The CDR3 sequence is 14 residues long. This CDR3 is CASSLLAGTDTQYF. In nucleotides, the CDR3 is TGTGCCAGCTCACTACTAGCGGGCACAGATACGCAGTATTTT.

The chain employs TRBV10-3 and TRBJ2-7; TRBD2 is a possible D gene (6 bases). The ends were cut back, 4 bases at V and 3 bases at J, with 10 bases in the middle. The germline CDR1 and CDR2 sequences are ENHRY and SYGVKD. The CDR3 loop spans 13 amino acids. CDR3 nucleotides: TGTGCCATCAGTGGTAGTAGCGGCTACGAGCAGTACTTC. It codes for CAISGSSGYEQYF.

The gene calls are TRBV2 and TRBJ2-2, with 7 bases lining up with TRBD1. The V gene end was trimmed by 4 bases and the J gene end by 2 bases; junction bases not matched to a gene: 4. CDR1 is SNHLY, CDR2 FYNNEI, per germline. The CDR3 loop spans 15 amino acids. CDR3 region: CASSVQGVNTGELFF. The CDR3 region has the DNA TGTGCCAGCAGTGTTCAGGGGGTAAACACCGGGGAGCTGTTTTTT.

The V gene is TRBV27, the J gene TRBJ2-3, with a weak D call TRBD1 (5 bases). This CDR3 contains 13 residues. CDR1 is MNHEY, CDR2 SMNVEV, per germline (reference sequence). The V and J ends lost 4 bases and 3 bases respectively, with 8 bases between them. CDR3 in amino acids: CASSSQGTDTQYF. The CDR3 DNA reads as TGTGCCAGCAGTTCGCAGGGAACAGATACGCAGTATTTT.

The V gene is TRBV12-3 or TRBV12-4, the J gene TRBJ2-7; D is tentatively TRBD1 or TRBD2 (5 bases each). The CDR3 is 13 amino acids. Trimming stripped 6 bases from V and 3 bases from J, with 12 bases between. DNA for the CDR3: TGTGCCAGCAGCCAGGGACGGAACTACGAGCAGTACTTC. It is translated as CASSQGRNYEQYF.

The V and J genes are TRBV4-3 and TRBJ2-7; possible D gene TRBD2, 5 bases. The CDR3 contains 15 residues. The germline CDR1 and CDR2 sequences are LGHNA and YSLEER. V shed 1 base and J shed 2 bases, with 12 bases lying between them. DNA of the CDR3: TGCGCCAGCAGCCAAGTTCCGGCGGGCGCCTACGAGCAGTACTTC. It encodes CASSQVPAGAYEQYF.

This clonotype showed up just once. The chain employs TRBV11-2 and TRBJ2-1, with 8 nucleotides matching TRBD2. The CDR3 is 17 amino acids. V shed 5 bases, J shed 0 bases, and the junction held 9 bases outside the gene matches. Germline loops: CDR1 SGHAT, CDR2 FQNNGV. CDR3 nucleotides: TGTGCCAGCAGCCCTGAGACGGGGGGGTTCTCCTACAATGAGCAGTTCTTC. It specifies CASSPETGGFSYNEQFF.

J is TRBJ2-1 and V is TRBV27; TRBD2 matches 14 bases. Trimming cost V 5 bases and J 7 bases; bases outside gene matches: 7. The CDR3 has 16 residues. The germline V gene has CDR1 MNHEY and CDR2 SMNVEV (reference sequence). Here the CDR3 DNA reads TGTGCCAGCAGTGCTCCCGGGACTAGCGGGAGTAATGAGCAGTTCTTC. This sequence encodes CASSAPGTSGSNEQFF.

In the case of this clonotype: At one end, the junction sequence differs from germline, possibly due to a read error. The chain links TRBV5-1 to TRBJ1-6; a weak D match, TRBD1 (6 bases). CDR3 size: 15 residues. From germline, CDR1 is SGHRS and CDR2 YFSETQ. The CDR3 DNA follows: TGCGCCAGCAGCAGAACCCAAGGGGGGTATTCGCCCCTCCACTTT. Its translation: CASSRTQGGYSPLHF.

The chain combines TRBV4-1 with TRBJ2-2; the match to TRBD1 covers 7 bases. Unmatched junction bases numbered 9, after V lost 4 bases and J lost 7 bases. CDR1 and CDR2 from the germline V gene are MGHRA and YSYEKL. This CDR3 spans 15 amino acids. The CDR3 loop reads CASSPPGTVRGELFF. The CDR3 DNA reads TGCGCCAGCAGCCCGCCCGGGACAGTCCGCGGGGAGCTGTTTTTT.

J is TRBJ1-4 and V is TRBV20-1; 8 bases line up with TRBD1. CDR3 size: 14 residues. J gave up 6 bases and V 1 base, and 4 bases lay outside the gene matches. Germline V lookup: CDR1 DFQATT, CDR2 SNEGSKA (reference sequence). This CDR3 reads CSARGTGGDEKLFF. The CDR3 DNA sequence: TGCAGTGCTAGAGGAACAGGGGGAGATGAAAAACTGTTTTTT.

This sequence joins TRBV2 and TRBJ1-5, with 7 bases fitting TRBD1. CDR3 size: 15 residues. The V and J ends lost 7 bases and 3 bases, in that order; junction bases with no gene match: 9. Germline assignment: CDR1 SNHLY and CDR2 FYNNEI. The CDR3 DNA is TGTGCCAGCAACCGCCGGGACAGACCCAATCAGCCCCAGCATTTT. This sequence encodes CASNRRDRPNQPQHF.

The gene calls are TRBV20-1 and TRBJ1-5; D ambiguous. Between the trimmed V and J ends, which lost 0 bases and 10 bases, there was a span of 7 bases. The CDR3 consists of 11 residues. CDR1 DFQATT and CDR2 SNEGSKA come from the germline V gene (reference sequence). The CDR3 reads CSARDIGPQHF. The CDR3 DNA is TGCAGTGCTAGAGATATCGGTCCCCAGCATTTT.